This T cell receptor (beta chain) originates from a study of T cells in narcolepsy (dated by TCRdb to 2017 to 2018). Describing the broader study: The study enrolled patients with narcolepsy type 1 or type 2 (NT1, NT2) together with healthy control donors. The study sought autoreactive T cells targeting hypocretin neuron self-antigens (hypocretin, TRIB2) in narcolepsy patients, using TCR Vbeta sequencing to track clonotypes in blood and CSF.

For TCR Vbeta sequencing, memory CD4+ T cells were sorted ex vivo from the peripheral blood of both healthy controls and narcolepsy patients. The full study reports these points: Numbers of sequenced blood memory CD4+ clonotypes were comparable, with averages of about 39,494 in patients and 30,000 to 35,000 in controls. No sequences matching autoreactive T cell clones were contained in some blood memory CD4+ repertoires from patients and controls. In plots comparing CSF and blood CD4+ T cell clonotypes from the same patient, HCRT-specific and TRIB2-specific autoreactive clonotypes were highlighted. According to the report, autoreactive clonotypes were detected serially in the blood of the same patients and of different patients, but not in healthy controls.

As regards this clone: Its antigen has not been determined. Base qualities are missing; no much larger clone stands one base away.

From a lookup of the germline V gene, CDR1 and CDR2 are SGDLS and YYNGEE. V is cut back by 5 bases and J by 6 bases, with 8 bases in the junction unmatched. From the cysteine through the phenylalanine, the CDR3 covers 15 amino acids. The CDR3 DNA has 45 bases and is translated from base 1. The library was obtained by the immunoSEQ multiplex PCR assay. Imported from immuneACCESS, the table was reduced by TCRdb to in-frame sequences with V and J called. These copies leave out some clones; in studies compared against another copy, an unresolved V gene accounts for under half, and the cause of the remainder is not known. This sample comprises about 13,000 clones, 85% to 90% of them detected only once. The biggest ten clones account for 1.5% to 2% of the sample.

The chain uses TRBV9 and TRBJ2-1; TRBD1 aligns with 10 central bases. This TCR derives from a human donor with narcolepsy. The specimen was CD45RA- memory CD4+ T cells from PBMCs. The label giving this sample's cell subset or site can be read as: memory T cells sorted ex vivo from peripheral blood. Here the CDR3 is given as CASSPEGQGFNEQFF. The nucleotide sequence is given as TGTGCCAGCAGTCCAGAGGGACAGGGGTTCAATGAGCAGTTCTTC.